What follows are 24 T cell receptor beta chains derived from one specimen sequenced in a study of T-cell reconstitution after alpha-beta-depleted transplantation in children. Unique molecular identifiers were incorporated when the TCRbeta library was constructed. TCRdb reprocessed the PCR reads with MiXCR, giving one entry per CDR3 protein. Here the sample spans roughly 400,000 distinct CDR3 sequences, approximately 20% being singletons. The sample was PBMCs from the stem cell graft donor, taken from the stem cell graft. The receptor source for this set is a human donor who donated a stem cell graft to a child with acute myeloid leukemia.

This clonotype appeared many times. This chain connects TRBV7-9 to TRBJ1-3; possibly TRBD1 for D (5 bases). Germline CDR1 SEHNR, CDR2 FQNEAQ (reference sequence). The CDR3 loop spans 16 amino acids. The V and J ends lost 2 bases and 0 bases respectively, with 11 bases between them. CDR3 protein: CASSLWGLVSGNTIYF. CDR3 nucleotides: TGTGCCAGCAGCTTATGGGGCCTAGTCTCTGGAAACACCATATATTTT.

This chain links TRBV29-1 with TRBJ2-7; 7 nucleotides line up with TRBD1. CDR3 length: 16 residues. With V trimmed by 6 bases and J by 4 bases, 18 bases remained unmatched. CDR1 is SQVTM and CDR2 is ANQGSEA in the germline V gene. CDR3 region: CSVAGAEGARVYEQYF. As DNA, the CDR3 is TGCAGCGTCGCCGGAGCTGAGGGGGCAAGGGTGTACGAGCAGTACTTC.

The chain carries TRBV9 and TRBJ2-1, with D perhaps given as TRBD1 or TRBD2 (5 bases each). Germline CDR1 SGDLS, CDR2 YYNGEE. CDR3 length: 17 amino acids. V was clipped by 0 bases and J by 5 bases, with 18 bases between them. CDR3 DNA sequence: TGTGCCAGCAGCGTAGCTGACGGGATCCAGACAGACAATGAGCAGTTCTTC. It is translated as CASSVADGIQTDNEQFF.

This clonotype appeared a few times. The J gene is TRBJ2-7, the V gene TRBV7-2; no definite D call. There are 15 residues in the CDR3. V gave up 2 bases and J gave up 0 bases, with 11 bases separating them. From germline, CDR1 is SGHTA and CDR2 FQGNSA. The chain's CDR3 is CASSLLAIPSYEQYF. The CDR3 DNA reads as TGTGCCAGCAGCTTACTGGCCATCCCCTCCTACGAGCAGTACTTC.

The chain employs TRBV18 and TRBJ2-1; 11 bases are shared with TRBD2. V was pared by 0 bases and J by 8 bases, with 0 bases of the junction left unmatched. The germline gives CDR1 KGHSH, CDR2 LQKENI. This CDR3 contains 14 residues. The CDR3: CASSPPSGGDEQFF. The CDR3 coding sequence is TGTGCCAGCTCACCACCTAGCGGGGGGGATGAGCAGTTCTTC.

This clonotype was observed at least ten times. CDR3 sequence: CASSLGTSVNEQFF. The CDR3, as DNA: TGCGCCAGCAGCCTGGGGACTAGCGTAAATGAGCAGTTCTTC. The chain recombines TRBV4-3 with TRBJ2-1; TRBD2 matches at 10 bases. V shed 4 bases and J 7 bases; nucleotides not matched to a gene: 4. In germline, CDR1 is LGHNA, CDR2 YSLEER. This CDR3 comprises 14 residues.

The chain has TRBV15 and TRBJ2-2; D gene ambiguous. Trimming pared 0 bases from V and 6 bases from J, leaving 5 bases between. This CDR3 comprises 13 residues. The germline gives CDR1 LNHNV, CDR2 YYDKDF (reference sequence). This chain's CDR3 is CATSREVPGELFF. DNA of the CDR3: TGTGCCACCAGCAGAGAAGTGCCCGGGGAGCTGTTTTTT.

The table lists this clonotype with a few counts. CDR3 DNA: TGTGCCAGCAGCCTGTACAGTGAAACCTCCTACGAGCAGTACTTC. It translates to CASSLYSETSYEQYF. This sequence joins TRBV28 and TRBJ2-7; D gene unclear. The CDR3 sequence is 15 residues long. V dropped 6 bases and J dropped 0 bases, with 15 bases sitting between them. The V gene's germline CDR1 is MDHEN and CDR2 SYDVKM.

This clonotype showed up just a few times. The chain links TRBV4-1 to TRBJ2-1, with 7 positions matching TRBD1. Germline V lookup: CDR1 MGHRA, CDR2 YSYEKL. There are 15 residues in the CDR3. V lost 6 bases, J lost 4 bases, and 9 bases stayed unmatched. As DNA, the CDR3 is TGCGCCAGCAGACTCACAGGGGACAAATACAATGAGCAGTTCTTC. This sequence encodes CASRLTGDKYNEQFF.

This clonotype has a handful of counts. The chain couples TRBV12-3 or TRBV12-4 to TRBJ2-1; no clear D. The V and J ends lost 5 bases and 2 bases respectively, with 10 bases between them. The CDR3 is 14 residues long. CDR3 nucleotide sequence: TGTGCCAGCAGTCCCTGGGGTCCCTACAATGAGCAGTTCTTC. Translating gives CASSPWGPYNEQFF.

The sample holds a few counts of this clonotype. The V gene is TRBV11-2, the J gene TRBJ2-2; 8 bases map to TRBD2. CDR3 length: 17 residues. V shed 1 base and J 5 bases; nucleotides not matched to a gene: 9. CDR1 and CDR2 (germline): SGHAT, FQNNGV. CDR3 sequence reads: CASSLVSGTRYTGELFF. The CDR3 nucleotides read TGTGCCAGCAGCTTAGTCTCCGGGACTAGGTATACCGGGGAGCTGTTTTTT.

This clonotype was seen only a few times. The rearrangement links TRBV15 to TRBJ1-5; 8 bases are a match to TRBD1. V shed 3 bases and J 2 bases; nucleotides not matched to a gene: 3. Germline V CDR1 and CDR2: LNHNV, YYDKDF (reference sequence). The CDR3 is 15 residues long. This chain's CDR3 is CATSSDRGGNQPQHF. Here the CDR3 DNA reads TGTGCCACCAGCAGCGACAGGGGTGGCAATCAGCCCCAGCATTTT.

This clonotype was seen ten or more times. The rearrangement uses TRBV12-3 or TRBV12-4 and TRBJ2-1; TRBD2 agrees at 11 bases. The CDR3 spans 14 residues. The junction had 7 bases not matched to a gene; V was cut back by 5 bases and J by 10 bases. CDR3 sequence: CASSPHSGRDEQFF. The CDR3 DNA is TGTGCCAGCAGTCCACATAGCGGGAGGGACGAGCAGTTCTTC.

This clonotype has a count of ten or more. The CDR3 spells CASSLVVQSSYEQYF. The CDR3 coding sequence is TGTGCCAGCAGCTTAGTGGTACAAAGCTCCTACGAGCAGTACTTC. This rearrangement joins TRBV7-2 to TRBJ2-7, with unresolved D. This CDR3 has 15 amino acids. Trimming stripped 1 base from V and 0 bases from J, with 10 bases between. Per the germline V gene, CDR1 is SGHTA and CDR2 is FQGNSA.

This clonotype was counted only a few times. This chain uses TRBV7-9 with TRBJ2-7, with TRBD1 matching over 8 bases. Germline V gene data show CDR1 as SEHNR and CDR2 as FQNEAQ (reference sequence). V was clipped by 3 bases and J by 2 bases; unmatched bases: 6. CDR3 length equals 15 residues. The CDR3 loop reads CASSFPGTGTYEQYF. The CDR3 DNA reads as TGTGCCAGCAGCTTTCCCGGGACAGGCACCTACGAGCAGTACTTC.

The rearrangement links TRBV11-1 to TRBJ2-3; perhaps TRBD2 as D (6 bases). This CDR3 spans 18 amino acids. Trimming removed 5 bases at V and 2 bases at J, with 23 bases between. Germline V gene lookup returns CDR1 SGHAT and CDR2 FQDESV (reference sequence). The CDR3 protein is CASSPSRGVAENTDTQYF. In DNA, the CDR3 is TGTGCCAGCAGCCCAAGCCGAGGGGTAGCGGAAAACACAGATACGCAGTATTTT. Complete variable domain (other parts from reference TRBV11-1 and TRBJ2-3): EAEVAQSPRYKITEKSQAVAFWCDPISGHATLYWYRQILGQGPELLVQFQDESVVDDSQLPKDRFSAERLKGVDSTLKIQPAELGDSAMYLCASSPSRGVAENTDTQYFGPGTRLTVL.

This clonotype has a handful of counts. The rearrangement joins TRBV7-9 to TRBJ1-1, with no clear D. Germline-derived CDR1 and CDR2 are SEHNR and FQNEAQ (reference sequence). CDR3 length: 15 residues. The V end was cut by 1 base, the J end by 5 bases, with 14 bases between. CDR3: CASSLDFPARTEAFF. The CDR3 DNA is TGTGCCAGCAGCTTAGACTTCCCAGCGAGGACTGAAGCTTTCTTT. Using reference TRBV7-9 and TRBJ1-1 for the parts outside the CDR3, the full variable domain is DTGVSQNPRHKITKRGQNVTFRCDPISEHNRLYWYRQTLGQGPEFLTYFQNEAQLEKSRLLSDRFSAERPKGSFSTLEIQRTEQGDSAMYLCASSLDFPARTEAFFGQGTRLTVV.

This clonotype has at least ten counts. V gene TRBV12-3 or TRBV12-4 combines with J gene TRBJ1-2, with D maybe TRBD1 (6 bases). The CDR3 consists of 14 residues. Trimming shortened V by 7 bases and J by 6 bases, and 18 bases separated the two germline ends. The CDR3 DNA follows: TGTGCCAGCAATGATGCGGGACACGGGAATGGCTACACCTTC. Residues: CASNDAGHGNGYTF.

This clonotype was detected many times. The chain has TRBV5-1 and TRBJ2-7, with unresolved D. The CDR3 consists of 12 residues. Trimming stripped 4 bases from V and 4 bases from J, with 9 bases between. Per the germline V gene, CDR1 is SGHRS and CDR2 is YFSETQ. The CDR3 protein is CASSANGYEQYF. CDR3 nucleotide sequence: TGCGCCAGCAGCGCCAATGGTTACGAGCAGTACTTC.

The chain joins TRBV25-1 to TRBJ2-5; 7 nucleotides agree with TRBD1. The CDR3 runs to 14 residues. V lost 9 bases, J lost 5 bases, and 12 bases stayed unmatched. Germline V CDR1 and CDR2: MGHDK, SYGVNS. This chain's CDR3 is CASHLTGAGETQYF. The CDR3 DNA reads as TGTGCCAGTCATCTTACAGGGGCTGGGGAGACCCAGTACTTC.

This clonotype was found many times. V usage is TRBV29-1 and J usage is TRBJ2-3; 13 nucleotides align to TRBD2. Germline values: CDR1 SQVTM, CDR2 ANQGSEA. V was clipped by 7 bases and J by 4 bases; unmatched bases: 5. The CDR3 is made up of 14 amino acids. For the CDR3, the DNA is TGCAGCGCTGATACTAGCGGGAGGGCAGATACGCAGTATTTT. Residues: CSADTSGRADTQYF.

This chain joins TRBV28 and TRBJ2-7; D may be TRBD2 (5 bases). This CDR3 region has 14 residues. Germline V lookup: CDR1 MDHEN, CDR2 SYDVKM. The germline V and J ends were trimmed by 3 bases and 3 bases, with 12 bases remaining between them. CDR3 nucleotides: TGTGCCAGCAGTTTGGAGCTAGCTAACTACGAGCAGTACTTC. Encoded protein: CASSLELANYEQYF.

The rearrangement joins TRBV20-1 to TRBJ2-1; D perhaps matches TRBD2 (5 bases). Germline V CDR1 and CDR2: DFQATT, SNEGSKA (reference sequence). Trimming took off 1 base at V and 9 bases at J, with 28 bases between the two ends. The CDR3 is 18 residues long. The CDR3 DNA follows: TGCAGTGCTAGAGTATGGGAATCAGGTGTAAGTCTACGGGGTGAGCAGTTCTTC. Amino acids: CSARVWESGVSLRGEQFF.

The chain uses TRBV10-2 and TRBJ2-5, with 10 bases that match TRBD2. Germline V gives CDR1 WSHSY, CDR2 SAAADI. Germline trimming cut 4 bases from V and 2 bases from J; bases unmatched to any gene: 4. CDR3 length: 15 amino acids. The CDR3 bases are TGCGCCAGCAGTGTAGCTAGCGGGAGACAAGAGACCCAGTACTTC. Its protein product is CASSVASGRQETQYF.